This T cell receptor (beta chain) comes out of a study of shared clonotypes between healthy human individuals. Broader study findings: On the whole, naive subsets had larger estimated richness than memory subsets had.

This clone appeared a single time. Its target is not known. The data were produced by immunoSEQ multiplex PCR, yet TCRdb's version contains in-frame clones alone and is incomplete. This sample has a few million clones, with more than 85% found just once. The CDR3 loop spans 16 amino acids. Germline assignment: CDR1 KGHSH and CDR2 LQKENI. V was clipped by 2 bases and J by 0 bases, with 11 bases between them. This sequence joins TRBV18 and TRBJ1-3; D ambiguous. Sample: naive CD4+ T cells from PBMCs. Described subset: CD45RA+ positively selected. The sequence was collected from a man aged 18 to 30 in good health. Some clones in this sample may be carry-over from other donors' samples. CDR3 bases: TGTGCCAGCTCACCATCGACCCTCAGCTCTGGAAACACCATATATTTT. Translating it yields CASSPSTLSSGNTIYF.